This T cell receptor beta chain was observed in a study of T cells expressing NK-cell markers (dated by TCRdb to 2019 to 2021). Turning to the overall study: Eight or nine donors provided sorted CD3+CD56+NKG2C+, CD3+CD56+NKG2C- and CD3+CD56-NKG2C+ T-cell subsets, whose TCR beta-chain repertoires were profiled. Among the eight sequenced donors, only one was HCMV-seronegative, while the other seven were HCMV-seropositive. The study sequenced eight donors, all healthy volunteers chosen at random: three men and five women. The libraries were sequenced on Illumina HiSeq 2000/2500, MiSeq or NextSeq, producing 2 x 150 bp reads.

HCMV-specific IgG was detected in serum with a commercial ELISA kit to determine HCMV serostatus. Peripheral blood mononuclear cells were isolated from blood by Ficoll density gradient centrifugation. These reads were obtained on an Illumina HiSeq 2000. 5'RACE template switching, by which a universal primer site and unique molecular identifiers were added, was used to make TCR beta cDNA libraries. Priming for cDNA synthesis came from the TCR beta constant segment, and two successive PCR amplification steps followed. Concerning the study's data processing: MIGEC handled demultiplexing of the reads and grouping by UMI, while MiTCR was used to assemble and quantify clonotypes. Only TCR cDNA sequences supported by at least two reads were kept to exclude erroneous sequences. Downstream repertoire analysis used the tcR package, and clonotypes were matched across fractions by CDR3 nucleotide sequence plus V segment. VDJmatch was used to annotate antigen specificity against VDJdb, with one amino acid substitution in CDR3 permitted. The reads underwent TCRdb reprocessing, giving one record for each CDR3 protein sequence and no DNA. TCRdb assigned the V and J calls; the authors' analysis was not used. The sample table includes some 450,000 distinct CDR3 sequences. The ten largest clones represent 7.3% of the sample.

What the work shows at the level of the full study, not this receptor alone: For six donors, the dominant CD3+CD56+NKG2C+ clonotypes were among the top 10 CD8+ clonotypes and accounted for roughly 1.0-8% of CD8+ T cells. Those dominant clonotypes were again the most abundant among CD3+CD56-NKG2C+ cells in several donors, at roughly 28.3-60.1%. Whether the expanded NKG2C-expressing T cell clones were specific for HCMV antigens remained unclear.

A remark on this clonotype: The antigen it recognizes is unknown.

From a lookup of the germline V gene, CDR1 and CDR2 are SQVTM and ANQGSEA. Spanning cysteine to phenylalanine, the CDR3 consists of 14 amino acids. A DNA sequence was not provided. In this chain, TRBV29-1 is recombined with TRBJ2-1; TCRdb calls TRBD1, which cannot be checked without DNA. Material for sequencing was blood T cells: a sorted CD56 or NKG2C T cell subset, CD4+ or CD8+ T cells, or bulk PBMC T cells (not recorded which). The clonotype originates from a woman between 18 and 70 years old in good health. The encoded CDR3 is CSVVQDRPYNEQFF.